This T cell receptor (beta chain) originates from a study of T cell responses to AZD1222 COVID-19 vaccine listed by TCRdb under 2021. About the full investigation: TCR sequencing was performed for approximately 240 trial participants, of whom about 200 were given two doses of AZD1222 and approximately 26 were given two doses of MenACWY control vaccine. Trial participants were enrolled by age into subgroups of 18-55, 56-69 and 70-plus years, and around 140, 26 and 57 TCR-sequenced participants, respectively, were included in these subgroups. Results the study describes overall, beyond this receptor: In the small 56-69-year group, the increase in depth fell short of significance, most likely because of low power. Because no samples from the day 14 peak response were available, repertoires could be characterized only after the peak T cell response. Reportedly, almost half of the unique spike-specific TCRs recognized epitopes lying outside the regions that are mutated in the B.1.351 and B.1.1.7 variants. A significant rise in spike-specific TCR breadth and depth was observed after two AZD1222 doses relative to day 0 and relative to MenACWY recipients. Participants were mostly white British, with more females than males. The authors suggested clonal diversity may have been underestimated. Vaccine-associated CD4 TCRs spanned the whole spike protein, with dominant responses in regions 160-218 and 743-854. Conclusions about previously exposed vaccinees were limited because only a handful of AZD1222 recipients were SARS-CoV-2 seropositive at baseline.

The sample's time point, from its label and the paper: baseline before first vaccination. Taken with the paper, the label for treatment or condition translates to: meningococcal conjugate vaccine given as trial control. Samples from vaccinated people were obtained from the UK trials COV001 and COV002, which included a single-blind randomized controlled phase 2/3 trial of AZD1222 (ChAdOx1 nCoV-19) in healthy adults. Trial participant PBMC samples were collected at day 0 and day 28 after the second dose for TCRbeta chain sequencing. As for this clone: It has no known antigen specificity. Qualities for individual bases were not recorded, and no much larger clone is one base off.

The CDR3 regions of human TCRbeta chains were analyzed by immunosequencing. In the paper's pipeline: TCRs in the repertoires were matched against a reference library of SARS-CoV-2-specific TCRs that had been generated with the MIRA antigen-specificity platform. Breadth was defined as the fraction of unique TCRs that were SARS-CoV-2-associated. Depth was defined as the fraction of total T cells that were SARS-CoV-2-associated. Each spike-specific TCR was assigned to its reactive spike region and to a CD4 or CD8 class using the MIRA data. Log10-transformed breadth and depth values were compared by one-way ANOVA with Sidak's multiple comparisons tests. TCRdb took this table from immuneACCESS and kept in-frame rearrangements with V and J called. Such tables lack part of the clones; where checked against another copy, unresolved V genes explain under half of the gap, and the rest is unexplained. V and J calls and clone size follow that table, whereas D and trimming were derived from the DNA. Within this sample are some 120,000 clones, with 90% of them counted one time only. About 4% of the sample belongs to the ten largest clones.

The germline ends are 14 bases apart after V is trimmed by 7 bases and J by 1 base. From the cysteine up to the phenylalanine, the CDR3 has a length of 15 residues. The kept DNA is CDR3 alone, 45 bases in frame from the first base. From a lookup of the germline V gene, CDR1 and CDR2 are SGHRS and YFSETQ. The sequence is built from TRBV5-1 and TRBJ2-2; 6 matching bases give a weak D call of TRBD2. The TCR was taken from an adult in good health. The sample here was peripheral blood, taken on day 0 of MenACWY control vaccination. The bases are TGCGCCAGCTATTTCTCCGGGGGGAACACCGGGGAGCTGTTTTTT. Translated, it gives CASYFSGGNTGELFF.